The 22 T cell receptor beta chains given below trace back to one sample, sequenced in a study of blood T cell repertoires in COVID-19. Assay: immunoSEQ multiplex PCR; the TCRdb copy retains only in-frame clones and omits some. The data hold roughly 200,000 clones, with about 83% observed a single time. The sequenced sample was PBMCs or T cells enriched from blood (not recorded which). All receptors come from a woman aged 25 to 39 who had been exposed to COVID-19.

The chain links TRBV4-1 to TRBJ1-3; 8 nucleotides line up with TRBD1. This CDR3 comprises 16 residues. Germline V gene data show CDR1 as MGHRA and CDR2 as YSYEKL. Trimming at V came to 7 bases and at J to 0 bases, leaving 8 bases not matched to a gene. The chain's CDR3 is CASTLDRASSGNTIYF. CDR3 DNA: TGCGCCAGCACCCTGGACAGGGCGAGCTCTGGAAACACCATATATTTT.

This clone came up once. The chain links TRBV27 to TRBJ2-1; 15 bases map to TRBD2. Germline V gene data show CDR1 as MNHEY and CDR2 as SMNVEV (reference sequence). The CDR3 length is 17 residues. J lost 9 bases, V lost 2 bases, and 8 bases had no gene match. The DNA for the CDR3 is TGTGCCAGCAGTTTACTCCGGACTAGCGGGGGGGCGGGTGAGCAGTTCTTC. Amino acids: CASSLLRTSGGAGEQFF.

V gene TRBV7-2 combines with J gene TRBJ1-1; D unclear. V lost 0 bases to trimming and J lost 6 bases, with 11 bases between them. The CDR3 extends over 14 amino acids. Germline CDR1 is SGHTA and CDR2 is FQGNSA. CDR3 nucleotides: TGTGCCAGCAGCTTAGCAGGGTCGGGAGCTGAAGCTTTCTTT. Translation: CASSLAGSGAEAFF.

The CDR3 loop reads CASSRGLAGGLTDTQYF. The CDR3 DNA reads as TGTGCCAGCAGCAGAGGACTAGCGGGGGGACTCACAGATACGCAGTATTTT. This rearrangement joins TRBV7-2 to TRBJ2-3; 14 bases line up with TRBD2. This CDR3 is 17 amino acids long. From germline, CDR1 is SGHTA and CDR2 FQGNSA. V shed 5 bases, J shed 2 bases, and the junction held 6 bases outside the gene matches.

The chain uses TRBV5-4 and TRBJ1-2; D is perhaps TRBD1 (5 bases). With 2 bases removed from V and 0 bases from J, the gap between germline ends came to 8 bases. The CDR3 contains 14 residues. Germline V CDR1 and CDR2: SGHNT, YYREEE (reference sequence). CDR3: CASSLDRANYGYTF. The CDR3 coding sequence is TGTGCCAGCAGCTTAGACAGAGCTAACTATGGCTACACCTTC.

The rearrangement links TRBV10-3 to TRBJ1-2; D gene unclear. Germline assignment: CDR1 ENHRY and CDR2 SYGVKD. Trimming cost V 4 bases and J 8 bases, with 8 bases left between them. This CDR3 contains 11 residues. The CDR3 spells CAISGEHGYTF. DNA for the CDR3: TGTGCCATCAGTGGAGAGCACGGCTACACCTTC.

V is TRBV9 and J is TRBJ2-1; TRBD1 aligns across 8 bases. Trimming at V came to 0 bases and at J to 6 bases, leaving 8 bases not matched to a gene. This CDR3 comprises 16 residues. Germline lookup yields CDR1 SGDLS and CDR2 YYNGEE. DNA of the CDR3: TGTGCCAGCAGCGTAGCTAGAGTCACAGGGGGCAATGAGCAGTTCTTC. It is translated as CASSVARVTGGNEQFF.

This rearrangement joins TRBV19 to TRBJ1-2; D is unresolved. CDR1 and CDR2 (germline): LNHDA, SQIVND (reference sequence). The CDR3 spans 14 residues. V gave up 6 bases and J gave up 8 bases, with 19 bases separating them. This CDR3 is CASRMMTGETGYTF. CDR3 DNA sequence: TGTGCCAGTAGGATGATGACGGGTGAAACCGGCTACACCTTC. The complete variable domain, with remaining parts taken from reference TRBV19 and TRBJ1-2, reads DGGITQSPKYLFRKEGQNVTLSCEQNLNHDAMYWYRQDPGQGLRLIYYSQIVNDFQKGDIAEGYSVSREKKESFPLTVTSAQKNPTAFYLCASRMMTGETGYTFGSGTRLTVV.

The chain carries TRBV30 and TRBJ1-1, with TRBD1 identical over 11 bases. The CDR3 has 15 residues. Per the germline V gene, CDR1 is GTSNPN and CDR2 is SVGIG (reference sequence). With 4 bases clipped from V and 6 bases from J, the junction kept 10 bases outside the gene matches. The CDR3 sequence is CAWTRSGQGVSEAFF. The CDR3 bases are TGTGCCTGGACCCGATCGGGACAGGGGGTTTCTGAAGCTTTCTTT.

V usage is TRBV5-1 and J usage is TRBJ1-4, with 9 nucleotides matching TRBD1. After removal of 2 bases from V and 8 bases from J, the junction contained 4 bases not matched to a gene. Per the germline V gene, CDR1 is SGHRS and CDR2 is YFSETQ. The CDR3 length is 14 residues. CDR3 region: CASSFGQGREKLFF. CDR3 in DNA: TGCGCCAGCAGCTTCGGACAGGGGCGGGAAAAACTGTTTTTT.

This clone was found a few times. The chain carries TRBV2 and TRBJ1-1; no clear D. Germline V gene data show CDR1 as SNHLY and CDR2 as FYNNEI. This CDR3 spans 13 amino acids. Trimming removed 3 bases at V and 3 bases at J, with 8 bases between. Here the CDR3 reads CASSDQPDTEAFF. In DNA form, the CDR3 reads TGTGCCAGCAGTGACCAACCAGACACTGAAGCTTTCTTT.

Notes on this clone: Other DNA sequences of this sample code for an identical CDR3. CDR3 DNA: TGTGCCAGCAGCCGGGTGGTCACTGAAGCTTTCTTT. Protein sequence: CASSRVVTEAFF. V and J are TRBV11-2 and TRBJ1-1; D gene uncertain. This CDR3 contains 12 residues. The V gene lost 5 bases and the J gene lost 4 bases, with 8 bases spanning the gap. The germline V gene has CDR1 SGHAT and CDR2 FQNNGV.

The chain is built from TRBV5-1 and TRBJ1-3; D gene ambiguous. With 4 bases removed from V and 4 bases from J, the gap between germline ends came to 12 bases. Germline CDR1 reads SGHRS; CDR2 reads YFSETQ. The CDR3 has 14 amino acids. The CDR3, as DNA: TGCGCCAGCAGCGATCAGGCATTCGGAAACACCATATATTTT. Amino acid sequence: CASSDQAFGNTIYF.

A few counts support this clone. The chain employs TRBV11-2 and TRBJ1-5; D possibly corresponds to TRBD1 (6 bases). Germline V gene sequence: CDR1 SGHAT, CDR2 FQNNGV. This CDR3 contains 16 residues. The V end was cut by 5 bases, the J end by 5 bases, with 19 bases between. The CDR3 sequence is CASSGNPTGPYQPQHF. As DNA, the CDR3 is TGTGCCAGCAGCGGTAACCCGACAGGACCTTATCAGCCCCAGCATTTT.

The genes are TRBV9 and TRBJ1-2; D is possibly TRBD1 (5 bases). V lost 7 bases and J lost 5, with 15 bases in between. The CDR3 covers 13 residues. CDR1 is SGDLS, CDR2 YYNGEE, per germline. The chain's CDR3 is CASATGEGYGYTF. The DNA for the CDR3 is TGTGCCAGCGCCACGGGGGAAGGGTATGGCTACACCTTC.

DNA for the CDR3: TGTGCCAGCAGCCCAAAAGGAGCGGGGGGCACAGATACGCAGTATTTT. This translates into CASSPKGAGGTDTQYF. The V and J genes are TRBV9 and TRBJ2-3; 8 nucleotides line up with TRBD2. This CDR3 has 16 residues. V lost 4 bases and J lost 1; bases outside the gene matches: 8. The germline CDR1 and CDR2 sequences are SGDLS and YYNGEE.

About this clone itself: One base away lies a much larger clone, so this may be a sequencing read error. The gene calls are TRBV7-2 and TRBJ1-1; D is unclear. Trimming shortened V by 5 bases and J by 3 bases, and 7 bases separated the two germline ends. This CDR3 spans 12 amino acids. Germline assignment: CDR1 SGHTA and CDR2 FQGNSA. CDR3 amino acids: CASSHGDTEAFF. CDR3 coding DNA: TGTGCCAGCAGCCACGGGGACACTGAAGCTTTCTTT.

The J gene is TRBJ1-1, the V gene TRBV7-9; 7 positions match TRBD1. The junction had 14 bases not matched to a gene; V was cut back by 6 bases and J by 10 bases. The CDR3 contains 14 residues. Germline CDR1 is SEHNR and CDR2 is FQNEAQ (reference sequence). CDR3 sequence (DNA): TGTGCCAGCAGTGCACCGGGACAGCCCCCTTTAGCTTTCTTT. Translating it yields CASSAPGQPPLAFF.

The J gene is TRBJ1-2, the V gene TRBV3-1 (or the pseudogene TRBV3-2); the D gene is possibly TRBD1 (6 bases). With 6 bases removed from V and 4 bases from J, the gap between germline ends came to 12 bases. From germline, CDR1 is LGHDT and CDR2 YNNKEL (reference sequence). There are 13 residues in the CDR3. The CDR3 sequence is CASRGTGLYGYTF. CDR3 nucleotide sequence: TGTGCCAGCAGGGGAACAGGGCTCTATGGCTACACCTTC.

The rearrangement joins TRBV6-5 to TRBJ2-6; D is uncertain. From germline, CDR1 is MNHEY and CDR2 SVGAGI. There are 14 residues in the CDR3. V gave up 6 bases and J gave up 1 base, with 7 bases separating them. The CDR3 DNA follows: TGTGCCAGCAGCCGAGAATCTGGGGCCAACGTCCTGACTTTC. As protein: CASSRESGANVLTF.

CDR3 loop: CSVEKGRQGLYEQYF. CDR3 DNA sequence: TGCAGCGTCGAAAAGGGGAGGCAGGGACTCTACGAGCAGTACTTC. The rearrangement links TRBV29-1 to TRBJ2-7; D is perhaps TRBD2 (6 bases). The CDR3 runs to 15 residues. Germline CDR1 SQVTM, CDR2 ANQGSEA. Trimming removed 6 bases from V and 3 bases from J, with 21 bases in between.

The gene calls are TRBV27 and TRBJ2-7; D ambiguous. Germline loops: CDR1 MNHEY, CDR2 SMNVEV (reference sequence). This CDR3 has 12 residues. V was cut by 8 bases and J by 4 bases, with 12 bases left in between. The CDR3 coding sequence is TGTGCCAGCGCGGTTTTTGGATACGAGCAGTACTTC. Protein product: CASAVFGYEQYF.